The 28 T cell receptor beta chains in this list originate from one sample, sequenced in a study of CD4 T cells in relation to SARS-CoV-2 and coronaviruses (dated by TCRdb to the early 2020s). Their antigens remain unidentified. Libraries came from the immunoSEQ multiplex PCR assay. TCRdb took this table from immuneACCESS and kept in-frame rearrangements with V and J called. Such tables lack part of the clones; where checked against another copy, unresolved V genes explain under half of the gap, and the rest is unexplained. Within this sample are about 30,000 clones, with about three quarters of them counted one time only. The leading ten clones occupy approximately 13% of the sample. CD4+ T cells from unexposed donors were collected before the COVID-19 pandemic (2011-2018). Following 10 days of culture, the EasySep CD4+ T cell isolation kit was used to isolate CD4+ T cells. Sequenced sample: CD4+ T cells from PBMCs, cultured in vitro. The receptors shown here come from a human donor in good health.

The J gene is TRBJ2-7, the V gene TRBV9, with 9 bases identical to TRBD1. Trimming removed 4 bases from V and 5 bases from J; junction bases left unmatched: 10. CDR3 length equals 15 residues. The germline CDR1 and CDR2 sequences are SGDLS and YYNGEE. The CDR3, as DNA: TGTGCCAGCAGCCGGGGGACAGGGAGGCTTGACGAGCAGTACTTC. Encoded protein: CASSRGTGRLDEQYF.

V and J are TRBV7-3 and TRBJ1-6; TRBD1 matches at 10 bases. The length of the CDR3 is 15 residues. V lost 5 bases, J lost 6 bases, and 4 bases stayed unmatched. The germline gives CDR1 SGHTA, CDR2 FQGTGA. In DNA, the CDR3 is TGTGCCAGCAGCCCCGACAGGGGGCTTAATTCACCCCTCCACTTT. Translating it yields CASSPDRGLNSPLHF.

This clone was counted between two and nine times. The chain has TRBV3-1 (or the pseudogene TRBV3-2) and TRBJ2-7, with TRBD1 matching 11 bases. V lost 4 bases and J lost 4; bases outside the gene matches: 9. Germline V gene lookup returns CDR1 LGHDT and CDR2 YNNKEL (reference sequence). The CDR3 has 16 amino acids. CDR3 in amino acids: CASSPHGQGASYEQYF. Written as DNA, the CDR3 is TGTGCCAGCAGCCCACACGGACAGGGGGCCTCGTACGAGCAGTACTTC.

J is TRBJ1-1 and V is TRBV6-2 or TRBV6-3; TRBD1 might be the D (5 bases). The germline gives CDR1 MNHEY, CDR2 SVGEGT. The germline V and J ends were trimmed by 2 bases and 4 bases, with 8 bases remaining between them. This CDR3 is 13 amino acids long. This CDR3 reads CASSYVGTTEAFF. The CDR3, as DNA: TGTGCCAGCAGTTACGTCGGGACCACTGAAGCTTTCTTT.

The chain carries TRBV10-3 and TRBJ1-2; D gene unclear. This CDR3 region has 14 residues. V gave up 2 bases and J gave up 5 bases, with 12 bases separating them. The germline V gene has CDR1 ENHRY and CDR2 SYGVKD. CDR3 region: CAISEPRDPYGYTF. DNA of the CDR3: TGTGCCATCAGTGAGCCCCGGGATCCTTATGGCTACACCTTC.

This clone was found once. V gene TRBV12-3 or TRBV12-4 combines with J gene TRBJ1-6; no definite D call. The CDR3 sequence is 12 residues long. V was shortened by 1 base and J by 9 bases, with 4 bases between the two germline ends. The chain's CDR3 is CASSLEVSPLHF. The CDR3 DNA reads TGTGCCAGCAGTTTAGAGGTTTCACCCCTCCACTTT.

The chain joins TRBV19 to TRBJ2-1; TRBD2 agrees at 13 bases. The CDR3 length is 16 residues. From germline, CDR1 is LNHDA and CDR2 SQIVND (reference sequence). The V and J ends lost 5 bases and 8 bases, in that order; junction bases with no gene match: 9. The CDR3 sequence: CASSLRTSGGGDEQFF. CDR3 nucleotide sequence: TGTGCCAGTAGTTTACGGACTAGCGGGGGAGGCGATGAGCAGTTCTTC.

This sequence joins TRBV30 and TRBJ1-1; D call uncertain. V was cut by 3 bases and J by 3 bases, with 11 bases left in between. The germline gives CDR1 GTSNPN, CDR2 SVGIG (reference sequence). The CDR3 totals 13 residues. The CDR3 nucleotides read TGTGCCTGGAGACTGACGGTTCACACTGAAGCTTTCTTT. It yields the protein CAWRLTVHTEAFF.

V gene TRBV7-2 combines with J gene TRBJ2-5; possible D gene TRBD2, 6 bases. Germline values: CDR1 SGHTA, CDR2 FQGNSA. The CDR3 has 14 amino acids. V shed 2 bases and J shed 7 bases, with 14 bases lying between them. CDR3 sequence: CASSLTRERGTQYF. CDR3 nucleotides: TGTGCCAGCAGCTTAACACGGGAGAGGGGGACCCAGTACTTC. The whole variable domain, remainder taken from reference TRBV7-2 and TRBJ2-5, is GAGVSQSPSNKVTEKGKDVELRCDPISGHTALYWYRQSLGQGLEFLIYFQGNSAPDKSGLPSDRFSAERTGGSVSTLTIQRTQQEDSAVYLCASSLTRERGTQYFGPGTRLLVL.

The chain carries TRBV5-6 and TRBJ1-2; D unclear. V lost 0 bases and J 14 bases, leaving 17 bases between the germline ends. The germline V gene encodes CDR1 SGHDT and CDR2 YYEEEE. The CDR3 consists of 13 residues. Here the CDR3 DNA reads TGTGCCAGCAGCTTGGCAGCGGTGCCCCTGGGGACCTTC. It is translated as CASSLAAVPLGTF. Together with reference TRBV5-6 and TRBJ1-2, the CDR3 gives the full variable domain: DAGVTQSPTHLIKTRGQQVTLRCSPKSGHDTVSWYQQALGQGPQFIFQYYEEEERQRGNFPDRFSGHQFPNYSSELNVNALLLGDSALYLCASSLAAVPLGTFGSGTRLTVV.

The sample holds a few counts of this clone. As DNA, the CDR3 is TGTGCCAGCAGCTTGCGGTCCAGGGCTTTCAGTGAAGCTTTCTTT. Encoded protein: CASSLRSRAFSEAFF. This rearrangement joins TRBV5-6 to TRBJ1-1, with a weak D call TRBD1 (5 bases). The CDR3 is made up of 15 amino acids. Germline V CDR1 and CDR2: SGHDT, YYEEEE. The ends were cut back, 1 base at V and 7 bases at J, with 17 bases in the middle.

The chain recombines TRBV6-5 with TRBJ1-2, with 7 bases lining up with TRBD1. With 2 bases clipped from V and 3 bases from J, the junction kept 6 bases outside the gene matches. The germline CDR1 and CDR2 sequences are MNHEY and SVGAGI. The CDR3 length is 15 residues. CDR3 region: CASSYQGQSHYGYTF. DNA of the CDR3: TGTGCCAGCAGTTACCAGGGACAGAGTCACTATGGCTACACCTTC.

The CDR3 here is CASSLGRTGTGNTIYF. CDR3 nucleotides: TGTGCCAGCAGCTTAGGGCGGACAGGGACTGGAAACACCATATATTTT. The chain couples TRBV7-2 to TRBJ1-3, with 8 bases aligning to TRBD1. Germline CDR1 is SGHTA and CDR2 is FQGNSA. The CDR3 sequence is 16 residues long. V lost 1 base to trimming and J lost 2 bases; unmatched junction nucleotides: 4.

This clone was recorded once. The genes are TRBV4-1 and TRBJ1-1; the D gene is possibly TRBD1 (6 bases). CDR1 and CDR2 from the germline V gene are MGHRA and YSYEKL. This CDR3 is built from 14 residues. V was clipped by 6 bases and J by 0 bases, with 11 bases between them. The CDR3 loop reads CASRNRAVNTEAFF. CDR3 nucleotides: TGCGCCAGCAGGAACAGGGCGGTGAACACTGAAGCTTTCTTT.

This chain uses TRBV12-5 with TRBJ1-4; 7 positions agree with TRBD1. The J segment lost 8 bases and the V segment lost 1 base, leaving 10 bases of the junction unmatched. Germline-derived CDR1 and CDR2 are LGHNT and FRNRAP. This CDR3 is built from 16 residues. The CDR3 nucleotides are TGTGCTAGTGGTTTGGGTACAGGGGACTCGGTAGAAAAACTGTTTTTT. It encodes CASGLGTGDSVEKLFF.

This clone was picked up a small number of times. The chain links TRBV7-2 to TRBJ1-5; tentative D call: TRBD1 (6 bases). The V gene lost 5 bases and the J gene lost 0 bases, with 8 bases spanning the gap. The CDR3 spans 14 residues. From germline, CDR1 is SGHTA and CDR2 FQGNSA. The CDR3 bases are TGTGCCAGCAGCGCCAGGGGTAGCAATCAGCCCCAGCATTTT. Translated, it gives CASSARGSNQPQHF.

This clone was detected a few times. The J gene is TRBJ1-6, the V gene TRBV5-1; D is possibly TRBD1 (5 bases). With 3 bases removed from V and 7 bases from J, the gap between germline ends came to 11 bases. Per the germline V gene, CDR1 is SGHRS and CDR2 is YFSETQ. There are 14 residues in the CDR3. CDR3 sequence: CASSSGTLNSPLHF. CDR3 in DNA: TGCGCCAGCAGCTCCGGGACGTTGAATTCACCCCTCCACTTT.

This CDR3 reads CASSATGSGAGDIQYF. CDR3 coding DNA: TGCGCCAGCAGCGCAACCGGGTCAGGGGCTGGGGACATTCAGTACTTC. The J gene is TRBJ2-4, the V gene TRBV5-1, with a weak D call TRBD1 (6 bases). Looked up from germline, CDR1 is SGHRS and CDR2 is YFSETQ. The length of the CDR3 is 16 residues. V gave up 4 bases and J gave up 8 bases, with 22 bases separating them.

The chain recombines TRBV19 with TRBJ2-1; D uncertain. Trimming pared 6 bases from V and 2 bases from J, leaving 11 bases between. Germline V lookup: CDR1 LNHDA, CDR2 SQIVND (reference sequence). The CDR3 loop spans 14 amino acids. The CDR3 here is CASSPLVPYNEQFF. As DNA, the CDR3 is TGTGCCAGTAGCCCGCTAGTCCCCTACAATGAGCAGTTCTTC.

The rearrangement joins TRBV4-3 to TRBJ2-1; D uncertain. Germline V gene sequence: CDR1 LGHNA, CDR2 YSLEER. Trimming took off 0 bases at V and 9 bases at J, with 15 bases between the two ends. The CDR3 totals 15 residues. The CDR3, as DNA: TGCGCCAGCAGCCAAGACCCGGGTACGGCGGCTGAGCAGTTCTTC. It is translated as CASSQDPGTAAEQFF.

This chain uses TRBV9 with TRBJ2-2; possibly TRBD2 for D (6 bases). V was cut by 3 bases and J by 3 bases, with 15 bases left in between. Germline CDR1 SGDLS, CDR2 YYNGEE. This CDR3 is 16 amino acids long. The CDR3 protein is CASSAGVPADTGELFF. The CDR3 DNA is TGTGCCAGCAGCGCGGGGGTGCCGGCCGACACCGGGGAGCTGTTTTTT.

The chain joins TRBV27 to TRBJ1-1; TRBD1 agrees at 7 bases. The CDR3 extends over 15 amino acids. Trimming cost V 8 bases and J 3 bases; bases outside gene matches: 12. CDR1 is MNHEY and CDR2 is SMNVEV in the germline V gene (reference sequence). The CDR3 sequence: CASQGGGAGDTEAFF. In DNA form, the CDR3 reads TGTGCCAGCCAAGGAGGGGGCGCGGGAGACACTGAAGCTTTCTTT.

The V and J genes are TRBV6-6 and TRBJ1-4; D is perhaps TRBD1 (6 bases). The V end lost 5 bases, the J end lost 2 bases, and 9 bases lay between the germline ends. Germline CDR1 and CDR2: MNHNY and SVGAGI (reference sequence). The CDR3 consists of 14 residues. In DNA, the CDR3 is TGTGCCAGCAGTACCCAGGGGACTAATGAAAAACTGTTTTTT. It yields the protein CASSTQGTNEKLFF.

The chain carries TRBV5-1 and TRBJ1-3; maybe TRBD1 (6 bases). Germline lookup yields CDR1 SGHRS and CDR2 YFSETQ. Deletions cut 0 bases from V and 2 bases from J, with 12 bases between. This CDR3 contains 16 residues. CDR3 in amino acids: CASSLVGGAAGNTIYF. In DNA, the CDR3 is TGCGCCAGCAGCTTGGTGGGGGGGGCCGCTGGAAACACCATATATTTT.

The J gene is TRBJ2-7, the V gene TRBV3-1 (or the pseudogene TRBV3-2), with no clear D. The germline V gene encodes CDR1 LGHDT and CDR2 YNNKEL (reference sequence). Trimming cost V 0 bases and J 0 bases, with 12 bases left between them. The CDR3 runs 16 residues. CDR3 loop: CASSQDPRRSSYEQYF. CDR3 DNA: TGTGCCAGCAGCCAAGATCCGCGACGAAGCTCCTACGAGCAGTACTTC.

V gene TRBV6-5 combines with J gene TRBJ1-2; TRBD1 is a possible D gene (5 bases). The V gene lost 6 bases and the J gene lost 6 bases, with 11 bases spanning the gap. The CDR3 runs to 12 residues. From germline, CDR1 is MNHEY and CDR2 SVGAGI. CDR3 region: CASSGPRDGYTF. CDR3 nucleotide sequence: TGTGCCAGCAGCGGGCCCAGGGATGGCTACACCTTC.

V and J are TRBV5-1 and TRBJ2-7, with 12 bases lining up with TRBD2. Germline CDR1 reads SGHRS; CDR2 reads YFSETQ. The CDR3 extends over 16 amino acids. The junction had 3 bases not matched to a gene; V was cut back by 2 bases and J by 0 bases. For the CDR3, the DNA is TGCGCCAGCAGCTTTAGGACTAGCGGGAACTCCTACGAGCAGTACTTC. Protein sequence: CASSFRTSGNSYEQYF.

The chain joins TRBV19 to TRBJ2-3, with 10 positions matching TRBD1. The germline gives CDR1 LNHDA, CDR2 SQIVND (reference sequence). The CDR3 extends over 15 amino acids. Trimming removed 5 bases from V and 5 bases from J; junction bases left unmatched: 7. The CDR3 nucleotides read TGTGCCAGTAGTGCCGCGGGACAGGGGATAGATACGCAGTATTTT. As protein: CASSAAGQGIDTQYF.